This T cell receptor (beta chain) is from a study of T cell clonality in common variable immunodeficiency. Regarding the study as a whole: Reportedly, TCR beta sequences from common variable immunodeficiency showed fewer deletions and N-nucleotide insertions.

The table came from immunoSEQ multiplex PCR; TCRdb's copy has only in-frame clones and leaves some out. The table lists approximately 81,000 clones, no singletons, with 0.8% in the top ten. This clone has a count of ten or more. Its cognate antigen is unknown. The sequenced fragment ends 3 residues before the CDR3 boundary, so the rest is inferred from the germline J gene. V shed 5 bases and J 1 base; nucleotides not matched to a gene: 8. The CDR3 is 17 amino acids. Germline V lookup: CDR1 ENHRY, CDR2 SYGVKD. The origin of this receptor is a person aged 18 to 75 in good health. The sequenced sample was peripheral blood mononuclear cells. The chain uses TRBV10-3 and TRBJ2-2; 9 nucleotides align to TRBD2. Incomplete CDR3 DNA: TGTGCCATCAGTTCGGCAGCGGGAGGCCAGAACACCGGGGAG. This encodes CAISSAAGGQNTGE. The full CDR3 protein reads CAISSAAGGQNTGELFF.